This entry lists 3 T cell receptor beta chains sequenced from one sample in a study of T-cell reconstitution after alpha-beta-depleted transplantation in children. Molecular barcoding with unique molecular identifiers was used for the TCRbeta library. TCRdb redid the calling of the PCR reads with MiXCR, one entry per CDR3 protein. Among over 400,000 distinct CDR3 sequences listed, about an eighth were seen once. This sample comprised PBMCs from the stem cell graft donor, obtained from the stem cell graft. All receptors derive from a human donor who donated a stem cell graft to a child with combined immunodeficiency.

This clonotype has a count of ten or more. This chain links TRBV12-3 or TRBV12-4 with TRBJ2-5; D unclear. V was cut by 6 bases and J by 5 bases, with 16 bases left in between. CDR3 length: 14 residues. The CDR3 loop reads CASRLGAPPETQYF. The CDR3 DNA sequence: TGTGCCAGCAGGCTAGGAGCACCTCCGGAGACCCAGTACTTC.

This clonotype has ten or more counts. The chain is built from TRBV12-3 or TRBV12-4 and TRBJ2-7; 9 nucleotides align to TRBD1. The V segment lost 6 bases and the J segment 4 bases; nucleotides outside the gene matches: 4. The length of the CDR3 is 13 residues. The CDR3 here is CASRGQGLYEQYF. Here the CDR3 DNA reads TGTGCCAGCAGAGGACAGGGGTTATACGAGCAGTACTTC.

This chain uses TRBV6-2 or TRBV6-3 with TRBJ2-1; no definite D call. Germline CDR1 MNHEY, CDR2 SVGEGT. V lost 2 bases to trimming and J lost 3 bases, with 5 bases between them. This CDR3 comprises 13 residues. The DNA for the CDR3 is TGTGCCAGCAGTTACCCTAGCTACAATGAGCAGTTCTTC. This translates into CASSYPSYNEQFF.